This T cell receptor (beta chain) was sequenced in a study of T cell responses to AZD1222 COVID-19 vaccine. Second doses that came at about 4 or about 12 weeks were put together. Whole-study findings and limits: Without day 14 samples, only post-peak T cell repertoires were studied. The study reported that nearly half of spike-specific TCRs target unmutated variant regions.

The assay was immunoSEQ multiplex PCR, and TCRdb's table has in-frame clones only and misses some. Here the sample spans 100,000 or so clones, 75% to 95% being singletons. Turning to this clone: Its antigen remains unknown.

Germline V gene lookup returns CDR1 WNHNN and CDR2 SYGVQD (reference sequence). V lost 0 bases, J lost 3 bases, and 2 bases stayed unmatched. There are 15 residues in the CDR3. This chain connects TRBV10-1 to TRBJ2-7, with 10 bases lining up with TRBD2. Sample: peripheral blood, taken 28 days after the second AZD1222 dose. The sequence was collected from an adult who received the AZD1222 COVID-19 vaccine. CDR3 sequence: CASSESGLAVYEQYF. The CDR3 bases are TGCGCCAGCAGTGAGTCAGGACTAGCGGTCTACGAGCAGTACTTC.